The present T cell receptor beta chain was sequenced within a study of immune evolution from preneoplasia to lung adenocarcinoma. Study-wide results and caveats: KRAS-mutant nodules had the highest T cell clonality.

Between the mid-2010s and the late 2010s, patients underwent resection in Japan or China. CDR3 length equals 16 residues. The germline V and J ends were trimmed by 1 base and 1 base, with 13 bases remaining between them. Per germline, CDR1 SGHDN and CDR2 FVKESK. Using immunoSEQ multiplex PCR, the repertoire was profiled, and TCRdb retains in-frame clones only, with some absent. The sample shows several thousand clones, around 80% of them seen only once. About this clone itself: Its antigen is still unknown.

The receptor was isolated from a person aged 55 to 75 with lung adenocarcinoma. The V call is TRBV14, the J call TRBJ2-5; D possibly corresponds to TRBD1 (5 bases). Sample: FFPE invasive lung adenocarcinoma tissue. CDR3 loop: CASSQGGQGPQETQYF. CDR3 in DNA: TGTGCCAGCAGCCAAGGTGGGCAGGGCCCCCAAGAGACCCAGTACTTC.